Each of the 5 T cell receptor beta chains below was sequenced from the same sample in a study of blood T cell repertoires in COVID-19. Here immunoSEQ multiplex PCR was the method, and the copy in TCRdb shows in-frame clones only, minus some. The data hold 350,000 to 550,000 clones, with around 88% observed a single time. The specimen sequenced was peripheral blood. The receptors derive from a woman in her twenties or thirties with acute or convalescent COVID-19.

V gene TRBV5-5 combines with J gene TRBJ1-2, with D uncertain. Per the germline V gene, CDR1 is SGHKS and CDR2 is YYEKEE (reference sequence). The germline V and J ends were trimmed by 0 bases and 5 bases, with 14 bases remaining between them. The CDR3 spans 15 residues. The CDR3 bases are TGTGCCAGCAGCTTGGAGGCCGGGTCCCTTTATGGCTACACCTTC. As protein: CASSLEAGSLYGYTF.

CDR3 DNA: TGTGCCAGCACAGGGGTCTTCTACGAGCAGTACTTC. Its protein product is CASTGVFYEQYF. The J gene is TRBJ2-7, the V gene TRBV28, with D possibly matching TRBD1 (6 bases). CDR1 is MDHEN and CDR2 is SYDVKM in the germline V gene. V was pared by 7 bases and J by 3 bases, with 10 bases between. The CDR3 spans 12 residues. The variable domain in full, completed from reference TRBV28 and TRBJ2-7, reads DVKVTQSSRYLVKRTGEKVFLECVQDMDHENMFWYRQDPGLGLRLIYFSYDVKMKEKGDIPEGYSVSREKKERFSLILESASTNQTSMYLCASTGVFYEQYFGPGTRLTVT.

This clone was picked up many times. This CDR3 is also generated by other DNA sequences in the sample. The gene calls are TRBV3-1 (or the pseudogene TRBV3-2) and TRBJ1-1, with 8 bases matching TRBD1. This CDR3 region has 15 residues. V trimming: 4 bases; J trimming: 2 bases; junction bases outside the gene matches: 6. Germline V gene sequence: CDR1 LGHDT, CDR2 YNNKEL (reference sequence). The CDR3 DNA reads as TGTGCCAGCAGCCCACGTGACAGGGGCAACACTGAAGCTTTCTTT. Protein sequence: CASSPRDRGNTEAFF.

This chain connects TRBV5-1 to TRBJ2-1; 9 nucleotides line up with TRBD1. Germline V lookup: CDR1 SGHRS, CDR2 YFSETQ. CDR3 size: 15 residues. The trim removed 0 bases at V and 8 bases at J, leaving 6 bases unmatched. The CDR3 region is CASSLVGQGSDEQFF. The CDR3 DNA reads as TGCGCCAGCAGCTTGGTGGGACAGGGATCTGATGAGCAGTTCTTC.

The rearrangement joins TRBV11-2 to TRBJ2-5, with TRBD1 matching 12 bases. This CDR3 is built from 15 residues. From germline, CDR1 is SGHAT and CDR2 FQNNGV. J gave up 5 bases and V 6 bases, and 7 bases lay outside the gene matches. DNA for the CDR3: TGTGCCAGCAGACCGGGACAGGGGGCGTGGGAGACCCAGTACTTC. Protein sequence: CASRPGQGAWETQYF.